Here is one T cell receptor (beta chain) with its context. Its target is unknown. The CDR3 covers 14 residues. Germline assignment: CDR1 MNHEY and CDR2 SVGAGI. V gave up 11 bases and J gave up 6 bases; unmatched junction bases: 10. This specimen belongs to a study of T cell responses to AZD1222 COVID-19 vaccine. Points from the study as a whole: A rise in Spike-specific TCR breadth and depth followed two AZD1222 doses. Nearly half of unique spike-specific TCRs reportedly avoided B.1.351 and B.1.1.7 mutated regions.

Assay used: immunoSEQ multiplex PCR; TCRdb lists only in-frame clones, some missing. The top ten clones hold around 1.6% of a sample with 75,000 to 100,000 clones, 70% to 90% of them seen once. This chain links TRBV6-5 with TRBJ2-7, with 13 bases matching TRBD2. This sequence originates from an adult in good health. The sample consisted of peripheral blood, taken on day 0 of AZD1222 vaccination. Here the CDR3 DNA reads TGTGCCGGAGGACTAGCGGGGGCATCGATCGAGCAGTACTTC. It encodes CAGGLAGASIEQYF.